This T cell receptor beta chain was sequenced during a study of blood T cell repertoires in COVID-19. Study at large: There were acute and convalescent COVID-19 samples, and they came from the United States, Italy and Spain. T cells, B-cell-depleted T cells, or PBMCs provided the cDNA or gDNA that served as material.

In the original processing: Estimation of nucleated cell counts was performed using reference gene primer amplification. Generated by immunoSEQ multiplex PCR, the TCRdb table keeps only in-frame clones and is missing some. V and J calls and clone size are as listed in that table; D and trimming were resolved from the DNA. The sample includes approximately 350,000 clones, 80% to 90% of them seen just once. There are 16 residues in the CDR3. Per germline, CDR1 SEHNR and CDR2 FQNEAQ (reference sequence). Deletions cut 5 bases from V and 4 bases from J, with 20 bases between. Sequences were obtained from peripheral blood. V gene TRBV7-9 combines with J gene TRBJ1-2, with D tentatively TRBD1 (5 bases). This clonotype originated in a man between 40 and 49 years old with acute or convalescent COVID-19. CDR3 loop: CASSAPKRGGGYGYTF. As DNA, the CDR3 is TGTGCCAGCAGCGCCCCGAAGCGGGGGGGAGGCTATGGCTACACCTTC.